Sequencing of this T cell receptor (beta chain) was carried out in a study of T cell responses to AZD1222 COVID-19 vaccine. Some clones are missing from TCRdb's copy, which holds only in-frame ones; the method was immunoSEQ multiplex PCR. The sample has some 150,000 clones, 94% seen once. The CDR3 is 15 residues long. V shed 1 base and J shed 4 bases, with 11 bases lying between them. Germline CDR1 and CDR2: SGHVT and SQSDAQ. The sample here was peripheral blood, taken on day 0 of AZD1222 vaccination. J is TRBJ1-5 and V is TRBV7-4, with D hard to call. The sequence came from an adult in good health. This chain's CDR3 is CASSLVNGGNQPQHF. The CDR3 nucleotides read TGTGCCAGCAGCTTAGTGAACGGAGGGAATCAGCCCCAGCATTTT.